This entry lists 9 T cell receptor beta chains sequenced from one sample in a study of technical replicates of blood from a few donors. Sequencing used immunoSEQ multiplex PCR; TCRdb keeps in-frame clones, though not all of them. This table has about 75,000 clones, 97% appearing once. The specimen was T cells isolated from PBMCs. The receptors derive from a human donor in good health.

This clone was counted a single time. The CDR3 region has the DNA TGCGCCAGCAGCTTGAACATGATTACTTCACCCCTCCACTTT. Translation gives CASSLNMITSPLHF. This chain uses TRBV5-1 with TRBJ1-6; no clear D gene. Trimming shortened V by 1 base and J by 9 bases, and 11 bases separated the two germline ends. This CDR3 has 14 residues. Germline V lookup: CDR1 SGHRS, CDR2 YFSETQ.

This chain connects TRBV19 to TRBJ2-1, with D tentatively TRBD1 (5 bases). CDR1 is LNHDA and CDR2 is SQIVND in the germline V gene (reference sequence). The CDR3 contains 13 residues. The ends were cut back, 3 bases at V and 5 bases at J, with 8 bases in the middle. CDR3 in amino acids: CASSIRGHNEQFF. The CDR3 region has the DNA TGTGCCAGTAGTATTAGGGGTCACAATGAGCAGTTCTTC.

The chain joins TRBV9 to TRBJ1-2, with 7 bases fitting TRBD1. Germline V lookup: CDR1 SGDLS, CDR2 YYNGEE. V was pared by 0 bases and J by 8 bases, with 7 bases of the junction left unmatched. The CDR3 is made up of 14 amino acids. The CDR3 reads CASSVGSGGGGYTF. CDR3 DNA sequence: TGTGCCAGCAGCGTAGGATCAGGGGGAGGCGGCTACACCTTC.

The chain couples TRBV5-4 to TRBJ2-5; 10 bases match TRBD2. This CDR3 is 19 amino acids long. The germline V gene encodes CDR1 SGHNT and CDR2 YYREEE (reference sequence). Losses at the gene ends were 2 bases for V and 3 bases for J; bases not matched to a gene: 16. The CDR3 here is CASSFSPLGSGGPKETQYF. CDR3 DNA: TGTGCCAGCAGCTTTAGTCCCCTGGGTAGCGGGGGGCCCAAAGAGACCCAGTACTTC. Full variable domain (rest looked up from reference TRBV5-4 and TRBJ2-5): ETGVTQSPTHLIKTRGQQVTLRCSSQSGHNTVSWYQQALGQGPQFIFQYYREEENGRGNFPPRFSGLQFPNYSSELNVNALELDDSALYLCASSFSPLGSGGPKETQYFGPGTRLLVL.

The chain combines TRBV4-2 with TRBJ2-7; D is possibly TRBD2 (5 bases). Germline V gene sequence: CDR1 LGHNA, CDR2 YNFKEQ. V was clipped by 1 base and J by 2 bases, with 12 bases between them. The CDR3 has 15 amino acids. CDR3 nucleotide sequence: TGTGCCAGCAGCCAAGTCGTGACTACAACCTACGAGCAGTACTTC. It is translated as CASSQVVTTTYEQYF.

The chain recombines TRBV6-5 with TRBJ1-2; D possibly corresponds to TRBD1 (5 bases). CDR1 and CDR2 (germline): MNHEY, SVGAGI. This CDR3 has 14 amino acids. V was cut by 10 bases and J by 2 bases, with 17 bases left in between. The CDR3 DNA follows: TGTGCCACGGGGGAGGCAGGCCCAAACTATGGCTACACCTTC. Amino acid sequence: CATGEAGPNYGYTF.

This rearrangement joins TRBV5-1 to TRBJ2-7; 9 positions match TRBD1. The trim removed 4 bases at V and 5 bases at J, leaving 7 bases unmatched. CDR1 and CDR2 from the germline V gene are SGHRS and YFSETQ. The CDR3 is made up of 14 amino acids. The CDR3 bases are TGCGCCAGCAGCCTGGTGGGACAGGGCCACGAGCAGTACTTC. Translation: CASSLVGQGHEQYF. The full variable domain, with the rest looked up from reference TRBV5-1 and TRBJ2-7, is KAGVTQTPRYLIKTRGQQVTLSCSPISGHRSVSWYQQTPGQGLQFLFEYFSETQRNKGNFPGRFSGRQFSNSRSEMNVSTLELGDSALYLCASSLVGQGHEQYFGPGTRLTVT.

The V call is TRBV10-2, the J call TRBJ1-1; 7 nucleotides match TRBD1. The length of the CDR3 is 15 residues. Germline CDR1 and CDR2: WSHSY and SAAADI. The junction had 3 bases not matched to a gene; V was cut back by 0 bases and J by 2 bases. The chain's CDR3 is CASSESGTENTEAFF. CDR3 coding DNA: TGCGCCAGCAGTGAGTCGGGGACAGAAAACACTGAAGCTTTCTTT.

The chain has TRBV18 and TRBJ2-7; D remains unclear. V was pared by 4 bases and J by 2 bases, with 6 bases between. The CDR3 has 12 residues. Germline V CDR1 and CDR2: KGHSH, LQKENI. The CDR3 DNA reads TGTGCCAGCTCACTAGCAACCTACGAGCAGTACTTC. Its translation: CASSLATYEQYF.